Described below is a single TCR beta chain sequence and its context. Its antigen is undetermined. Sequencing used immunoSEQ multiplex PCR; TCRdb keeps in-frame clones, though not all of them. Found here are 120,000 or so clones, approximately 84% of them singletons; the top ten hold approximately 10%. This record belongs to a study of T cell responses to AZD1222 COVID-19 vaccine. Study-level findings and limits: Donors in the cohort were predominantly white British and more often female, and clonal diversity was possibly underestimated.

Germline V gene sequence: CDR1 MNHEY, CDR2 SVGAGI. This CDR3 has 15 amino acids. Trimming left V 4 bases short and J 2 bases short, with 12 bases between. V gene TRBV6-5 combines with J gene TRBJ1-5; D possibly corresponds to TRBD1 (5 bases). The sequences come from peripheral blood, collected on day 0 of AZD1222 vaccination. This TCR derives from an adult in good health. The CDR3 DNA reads TGTGCCAGCAGTTCAGCTGGGACGGGCAATCAGCCCCAGCATTTT. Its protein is CASSSAGTGNQPQHF.